Listed below are T cell receptor beta chains from one sample, sequenced in a study of CD8+ T cells in alopecia areata. Produced via immunoSEQ multiplex PCR; TCRdb's table is partial and in-frame only. Of hundreds of thousands of clones listed, under 80% are singletons. The sequences come from CD4+ T cells sorted from blood, collected at week 0. Receptors were obtained from a human donor with alopecia areata. The CDR3 runs from the conserved cysteine through the conserved F or W. A D gene is named only where the DNA matches it firmly. Rows give clone size only sometimes, using once, few, many, or a class for an expanded clone.

>TRBJ1-5|TRBV6-5|.|15|.
TGTGCCAGCAGTCCCCTGGGGACCATGGCCCAGCCCCAGCATTTT
CASSPLGTMAQPQHF
>TRBJ2-2|TRBV11-2|.|12|few
TGTGCCAGCAGCCCTTTAATGGGGGAGCTGTTTTTT
CASSPLMGELFF
>TRBJ1-4|TRBV7-9|.|15|.
TGTGCCAGCAGCTTATGGCAGGGAACTAATGAAAAACTGTTTTTT
CASSLWQGTNEKLFF
>TRBJ1-2|TRBV6-5|.|12|once
TGTGCCAGCAGTGACAAACAGGAGGGCTACACCTTC
CASSDKQEGYTF
>TRBJ2-4|TRBV20-1|TRBD1|10|.
TGCAGTGCTGGCCGGGACAGGCCAAACTTC
CSAGRDRPNF
>TRBJ2-1|TRBV11-2|TRBD2|15|.
TGTGCCAGCAGCTTAATGGCGGGGGGCTACAATGAGCAGTTCTTC
CASSLMAGGYNEQFF
>TRBJ2-5|TRBV19|TRBD1|13|once
TGTGCCAGTTCGGGACAGGAGTTGGAGACCCAGTACTTC
CASSGQELETQYF
>TRBJ1-5|TRBV7-2|.|15|.
TGTGCCAGCAGCTTAGGGGGCTCGGTCCATCAGCCCCAGCATTTT
CASSLGGSVHQPQHF
>TRBJ2-7|TRBV30|.|12|.
TGTGCCTGGAGTGTACGGTCCTACGAGCAGTACTTC
CAWSVRSYEQYF
>TRBJ2-5|TRBV30|.|13|few
TGTGCCTGGAGTTTAGGCAGGCAAGAGACCCAGTACTTC
CAWSLGRQETQYF
>TRBJ2-3|TRBV9|TRBD2|14|.
TGTGCCAGCAGCGTAGATCGGGGGGCAGATACGCAGTATTTT
CASSVDRGADTQYF
>TRBJ1-1|TRBV27|.|13|.
TGTGCCAGCAGTTTAACAGAGGGGTTCGGAGCTTTCTTT
CASSLTEGFGAFF
>TRBJ2-3|TRBV30|.|13|.
TGTGCCTGGAGTGATGAGTTCACAGATACGCAGTATTTT
CAWSDEFTDTQYF
>TRBJ2-5|TRBV7-9|.|15|.
TGTGCCAGCAGCTTAGAAAGGAGTAGAGAAGAGACCCAGTACTTC
CASSLERSREETQYF
>TRBJ2-5|TRBV7-2|.|15|.
TGTGCCAGCAGCCCTTGGCGGGCAATTCAAGAGACCCAGTACTTC
CASSPWRAIQETQYF